This passage covers 29 T cell receptor beta chains from one sample sequenced in a study of T-cell reconstitution after alpha-beta-depleted transplantation in children. The TCRbeta library was prepared with unique molecular identifiers. TCRdb redid the calling of the PCR reads with MiXCR, one entry per CDR3 protein. The sample carries around 200,000 distinct CDR3 sequences, over 5.5% recorded once. This specimen consisted of PBMCs from the stem cell graft donor, obtained from the stem cell graft. These receptors came from a human donor who donated a stem cell graft to a child with Wiskott-Aldrich syndrome.

This clonotype was counted ten times or more. The chain combines TRBV7-2 with TRBJ2-2, with D perhaps TRBD1 or TRBD2 (5 bases each). The CDR3 is 14 residues long. V was shortened by 5 bases and J by 3 bases, with 10 bases between the two germline ends. Germline lookup yields CDR1 SGHTA and CDR2 FQGNSA. Here the CDR3 DNA reads TGTGCCAGCAGCCCGGGGCTGCACACCGGGGAGCTGTTTTTT. This gives the protein CASSPGLHTGELFF.

This clonotype was seen many times. The chain has TRBV12-3 or TRBV12-4 and TRBJ2-1, with no clear D. CDR3 length: 12 amino acids. Deletions cut 5 bases from V and 15 bases from J, with 17 bases between. Here the CDR3 DNA reads TGTGCCAGCAGTCCCCGGACGTGGCCTGGGTTCTTC. This codes for CASSPRTWPGFF.

This clonotype was seen at least ten times. This sequence joins TRBV18 and TRBJ2-4; TRBD1 matches at 10 bases. CDR1 is KGHSH, CDR2 LQKENI, per germline. The V segment lost 3 bases and the J segment 8 bases; nucleotides outside the gene matches: 7. The CDR3 is made up of 15 amino acids. CDR3 amino acids: CASSPVSGTGDIQYF. The CDR3 bases are TGTGCCAGCTCACCGGTGTCCGGGACAGGGGACATTCAGTACTTC.

This clonotype has a count of ten or more. The chain carries TRBV29-1 and TRBJ1-5, with 7 nucleotides matching TRBD1. The CDR3 contains 13 residues. The V gene's germline CDR1 is SQVTM and CDR2 ANQGSEA. Germline trimming cut 6 bases from V and 7 bases from J; bases unmatched to any gene: 9. The CDR3 DNA sequence: TGCAGCGTCAGACAGGGCATTAGGCAGCCCCAGCATTTT. Amino acids: CSVRQGIRQPQHF.

This clonotype was found many times. V and J are TRBV20-1 and TRBJ2-2; 7 bases are shared with TRBD2. Germline V lookup: CDR1 DFQATT, CDR2 SNEGSKA (reference sequence). The CDR3 consists of 16 residues. V gave up 4 bases and J gave up 4 bases; unmatched junction bases: 12. This CDR3 is CSAINYRTRSTGELFF. DNA of the CDR3: TGCAGTGCTATAAACTACCGGACTAGAAGCACCGGGGAGCTGTTTTTT.

This clonotype was seen ten or more times. V is TRBV28 and J is TRBJ2-5, with D perhaps given as TRBD1 or TRBD2 (6 bases each). CDR3 length: 14 residues. From germline, CDR1 is MDHEN and CDR2 SYDVKM. Trimming left V 8 bases short and J 0 bases short, with 13 bases between. The CDR3 reads CASGQRGDQETQYF. The CDR3 bases are TGTGCCAGCGGGCAAAGGGGGGACCAAGAGACCCAGTACTTC.

The table lists this clonotype with many counts. V and J are TRBV12-3 or TRBV12-4 and TRBJ1-4; D ambiguous. Trimming pared 6 bases from V and 5 bases from J, leaving 7 bases between. The CDR3 spans 12 residues. CDR3 nucleotide sequence: TGTGCCAGCAGAAACGGAAATGAAAAACTGTTTTTT. Translated: CASRNGNEKLFF.

The chain joins TRBV11-2 to TRBJ1-1; no definite D call. In germline, CDR1 is SGHAT, CDR2 FQNNGV. The CDR3 consists of 14 residues. V was shortened by 4 bases and J by 0 bases, with 9 bases between the two germline ends. The CDR3 nucleotides read TGTGCCAGCAGCTCAGCCCCCGTGAACACTGAAGCTTTCTTT. Its protein product is CASSSAPVNTEAFF. The full variable domain, with the rest looked up from reference TRBV11-2 and TRBJ1-1, is EAGVAQSPRYKIIEKRQSVAFWCNPISGHATLYWYQQILGQGPKLLIQFQNNGVVDDSQLPKDRFSAERLKGVDSTLKIQPAKLEDSAVYLCASSSAPVNTEAFFGQGTRLTVV.

This clonotype was recorded at least ten times. V is TRBV15 and J is TRBJ2-4, with 7 bases matching TRBD1. This CDR3 contains 16 residues. Trimming took 4 bases from V and 8 from J; bases not matched to a gene: 14. CDR1 LNHNV and CDR2 YYDKDF come from the germline V gene (reference sequence). The CDR3 DNA reads TGTGCCACCAGCACTCCAAGGGGAAGGGGGCGAGACATTCAGTACTTC. Amino acids: CATSTPRGRGRDIQYF.

This clonotype was seen a handful of times. The chain joins TRBV6-5 to TRBJ2-3, with a weak D call TRBD1 (5 bases). Germline V gene data show CDR1 as MNHEY and CDR2 as SVGAGI. The CDR3 length is 15 residues. V shed 0 bases and J shed 4 bases, with 11 bases lying between them. CDR3 nucleotides: TGTGCCAGCAGTTACTCTTCCAGGGCCGCAGATACGCAGTATTTT. It is translated as CASSYSSRAADTQYF.

This clonotype was observed a few times. The CDR3 region is CAWSVLGGAGEQYF. DNA of the CDR3: TGTGCCTGGAGTGTACTGGGAGGGGCTGGGGAGCAGTACTTC. The gene calls are TRBV30 and TRBJ2-7; 7 bases map to TRBD2. The length of the CDR3 is 14 residues. The junction had 9 bases not matched to a gene; V was cut back by 0 bases and J by 7 bases. Germline values: CDR1 GTSNPN, CDR2 SVGIG (reference sequence).

In its sample, this clonotype was seen many times. The rearrangement uses TRBV3-1 and TRBJ2-1; no definite D call. Between the trimmed V and J ends, which lost 1 base and 1 base, there was a span of 11 bases. The germline gives CDR1 LGHDT, CDR2 YNNKEL (reference sequence). The CDR3 covers 16 residues. The CDR3 protein is CASSQVASYSYNEQFF. The DNA of the CDR3 is TGTGCCAGCAGCCAAGTGGCCAGTTATTCCTACAATGAGCAGTTCTTC.

This clonotype was counted at least ten times. The genes are TRBV4-3 and TRBJ2-5; 10 bases match TRBD2. The CDR3 sequence is 23 residues long. Germline loops: CDR1 LGHNA, CDR2 YSLEER. The trim removed 0 bases at V and 1 base at J, leaving 23 bases unmatched. Written as DNA, the CDR3 is TGCGCCAGCAGCCAAGATTTCTGGGAACGGGGACTAGCGAGAAATGTAGGCCAAGAGACCCAGTACTTC. This encodes CASSQDFWERGLARNVGQETQYF.

This clonotype was counted at least ten times. The gene calls are TRBV5-1 and TRBJ2-1, with D unresolved. V was trimmed by 4 bases and J by 5 bases, leaving 10 bases between them. CDR3 length: 13 residues. Germline CDR1 reads SGHRS; CDR2 reads YFSETQ. This CDR3 is CASSQYTNNEQFF. In DNA form, the CDR3 reads TGCGCCAGCAGCCAGTATACTAACAATGAGCAGTTCTTC.

This clonotype was observed at least ten times. The chain employs TRBV27 and TRBJ2-1; maybe TRBD1 (5 bases). V lost 1 base and J 4 bases, leaving 11 bases between the germline ends. The CDR3 spans 15 residues. The germline gives CDR1 MNHEY, CDR2 SMNVEV (reference sequence). CDR3 sequence (DNA): TGTGCCAGCAGTTTATACAGGTATCCTTACAATGAGCAGTTCTTC. It is translated as CASSLYRYPYNEQFF.

The chain links TRBV20-1 to TRBJ2-3; no clear D gene. This CDR3 region has 12 residues. V gave up 2 bases and J gave up 4 bases, with 7 bases separating them. The germline V gene encodes CDR1 DFQATT and CDR2 SNEGSKA (reference sequence). The CDR3 DNA follows: TGCAGTGCTAGACTAGATTCAGATACGCAGTATTTT. Translation: CSARLDSDTQYF.

The sample holds many counts of this clonotype. V and J are TRBV20-1 and TRBJ1-3; unclear D gene. The CDR3 loop spans 11 amino acids. CDR1 and CDR2 from the germline V gene are DFQATT and SNEGSKA (reference sequence). Trimming removed 1 base from V and 4 bases from J, with 2 bases in between. CDR3 in amino acids: CSARGGNTIYF. DNA for the CDR3: TGCAGTGCTAGAGGGGGAAACACCATATATTTT.

This clonotype was observed at least ten times. The V and J genes are TRBV20-1 and TRBJ2-7; 9 nucleotides align to TRBD1. Trimming cost V 2 bases and J 5 bases; bases outside gene matches: 1. CDR3 length: 12 amino acids. From germline, CDR1 is DFQATT and CDR2 SNEGSKA (reference sequence). The chain's CDR3 is CSARWTGDEQYF. CDR3 in DNA: TGCAGTGCTAGATGGACAGGGGACGAGCAGTACTTC.

This clonotype was picked up many times. The rearrangement joins TRBV5-1 to TRBJ2-7; 8 nucleotides agree with TRBD1. Unmatched junction bases numbered 8, after V lost 0 bases and J lost 0 bases. Germline assignment: CDR1 SGHRS and CDR2 YFSETQ. There are 17 residues in the CDR3. The CDR3 DNA sequence: TGCGCCAGCAGCTTGGTTGCAGGGGGCTTACCCTCCTACGAGCAGTACTTC. This translates into CASSLVAGGLPSYEQYF.

This clonotype has at least ten counts. The rearrangement uses TRBV20-1 and TRBJ2-1, with 11 bases fitting TRBD1. V shed 3 bases and J 7 bases; nucleotides not matched to a gene: 20. Germline V gives CDR1 DFQATT, CDR2 SNEGSKA (reference sequence). The CDR3 consists of 19 residues. CDR3 nucleotide sequence: TGCAGTGCTAGTTTGACACCGGGACAGGGGGGTCTAGGAGGTAATGAGCAGTTCTTC. Amino acids: CSASLTPGQGGLGGNEQFF.

The V call is TRBV7-9, the J call TRBJ2-1; D ambiguous. The CDR3 runs 15 residues. With 4 bases removed from V and 1 base from J, the gap between germline ends came to 11 bases. Germline V gene sequence: CDR1 SEHNR, CDR2 FQNEAQ (reference sequence). Written as DNA, the CDR3 is TGTGCCAGCAGCTCGTCGGGTCAATCCTACAATGAGCAGTTCTTC. Translation: CASSSSGQSYNEQFF.

This clonotype was observed many times. The gene calls are TRBV29-1 and TRBJ1-5, with a possible D match to TRBD1 (5 bases). Trimming took off 6 bases at V and 11 bases at J, with 20 bases between the two ends. The CDR3 consists of 13 residues. The germline V gene has CDR1 SQVTM and CDR2 ANQGSEA. The CDR3 DNA reads TGCAGCGTAACGGAGCAGGGAACTGGGGCCCAGCATTTT. This encodes CSVTEQGTGAQHF. The full variable domain, in which reference TRBV29-1 and TRBJ1-5 provide the parts outside the CDR3, is SAVISQKPSRDICQRGTSLTIQCQVDSQVTMMFWYRQQPGQSLTLIATANQGSEATYESGFVIDKFPISRPNLTFSTLTVSNMSPEDSSIYLCSVTEQGTGAQHFGDGTRLSIL.

This clonotype was seen ten or more times. The chain couples TRBV18 to TRBJ1-2, with D uncertain. Germline values: CDR1 KGHSH, CDR2 LQKENI. Between the trimmed V and J ends, which lost 1 base and 0 bases, there was a span of 12 bases. The CDR3 covers 16 residues. The CDR3 is CASSPRTATSNYGYTF. The CDR3 region has the DNA TGTGCCAGCTCACCACGGACGGCGACTTCTAACTATGGCTACACCTTC.

This clonotype was seen at least ten times. This chain joins TRBV7-9 and TRBJ1-2; no firm D call. V was trimmed by 0 bases and J by 6 bases, leaving 8 bases between them. This CDR3 comprises 13 residues. Looked up from germline, CDR1 is SEHNR and CDR2 is FQNEAQ (reference sequence). The CDR3 region is CASSLASGDGYTF. The DNA for the CDR3 is TGTGCCAGCAGCTTAGCCTCCGGGGATGGCTACACCTTC.

This clonotype was counted at least ten times. V usage is TRBV4-1 and J usage is TRBJ2-5; 7 nucleotides line up with TRBD1. The CDR3 totals 16 residues. Trimming cost V 0 bases and J 5 bases; bases outside gene matches: 9. Per the germline V gene, CDR1 is MGHRA and CDR2 is YSYEKL. The CDR3 region has the DNA TGCGCCAGCAGCCAAGAATCAAACAGGGGAGACGAGACCCAGTACTTC. As protein: CASSQESNRGDETQYF.

This clonotype was seen at least ten times. The chain has TRBV11-2 and TRBJ2-5; D remains unclear. Germline-derived CDR1 and CDR2 are SGHAT and FQNNGV. This CDR3 region has 12 residues. V lost 0 bases and J lost 7, with 6 bases in between. The CDR3 DNA sequence: TGTGCCAGCAGCTTAGATCAGGCGACCCAGTACTTC. This sequence encodes CASSLDQATQYF. The full variable domain, in which reference TRBV11-2 and TRBJ2-5 provide the parts outside the CDR3, is EAGVAQSPRYKIIEKRQSVAFWCNPISGHATLYWYQQILGQGPKLLIQFQNNGVVDDSQLPKDRFSAERLKGVDSTLKIQPAKLEDSAVYLCASSLDQATQYFGPGTRLLVL.

At least ten counts were recorded for this clonotype. The chain joins TRBV20-1 to TRBJ1-2, with unresolved D. This CDR3 region has 14 residues. V was pared by 0 bases and J by 8 bases, with 16 bases between. The germline gives CDR1 DFQATT, CDR2 SNEGSKA (reference sequence). CDR3 region: CSARDKGSQHGYTF. The CDR3 DNA is TGCAGTGCTAGAGATAAAGGGTCACAGCACGGCTACACCTTC.

This clonotype was counted many times. The chain joins TRBV21-1 to TRBJ1-1. TRBV21-1 is given as a pseudogene. CDR3 length: 11 amino acids. The CDR3 here is CGVAMNTEAFF. DNA for the CDR3: TGTGGGGTGGCTATGAACACTGAAGCTTTCTTT.

This clonotype occurred a few times. This chain joins TRBV6-5 and TRBJ2-7; unclear D gene. This CDR3 comprises 14 residues. Trimming took 2 bases from V and 4 from J, leaving 12 bases between them. Germline V gives CDR1 MNHEY, CDR2 SVGAGI. The CDR3 DNA reads as TGTGCCAGCAGTTACGGCAGGTTAGCTTACGAGCAGTACTTC. As protein: CASSYGRLAYEQYF.